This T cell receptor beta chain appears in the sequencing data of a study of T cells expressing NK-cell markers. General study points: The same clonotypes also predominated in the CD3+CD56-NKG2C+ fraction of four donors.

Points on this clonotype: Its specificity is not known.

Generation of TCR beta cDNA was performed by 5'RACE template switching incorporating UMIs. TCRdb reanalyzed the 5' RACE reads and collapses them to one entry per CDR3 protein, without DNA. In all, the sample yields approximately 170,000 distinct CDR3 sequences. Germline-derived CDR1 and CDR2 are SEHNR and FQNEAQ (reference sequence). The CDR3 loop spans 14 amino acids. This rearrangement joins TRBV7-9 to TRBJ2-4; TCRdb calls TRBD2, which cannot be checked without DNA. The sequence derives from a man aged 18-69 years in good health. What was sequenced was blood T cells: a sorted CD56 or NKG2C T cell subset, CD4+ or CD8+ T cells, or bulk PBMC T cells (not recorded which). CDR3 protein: CASTEGGRGGIQYF.